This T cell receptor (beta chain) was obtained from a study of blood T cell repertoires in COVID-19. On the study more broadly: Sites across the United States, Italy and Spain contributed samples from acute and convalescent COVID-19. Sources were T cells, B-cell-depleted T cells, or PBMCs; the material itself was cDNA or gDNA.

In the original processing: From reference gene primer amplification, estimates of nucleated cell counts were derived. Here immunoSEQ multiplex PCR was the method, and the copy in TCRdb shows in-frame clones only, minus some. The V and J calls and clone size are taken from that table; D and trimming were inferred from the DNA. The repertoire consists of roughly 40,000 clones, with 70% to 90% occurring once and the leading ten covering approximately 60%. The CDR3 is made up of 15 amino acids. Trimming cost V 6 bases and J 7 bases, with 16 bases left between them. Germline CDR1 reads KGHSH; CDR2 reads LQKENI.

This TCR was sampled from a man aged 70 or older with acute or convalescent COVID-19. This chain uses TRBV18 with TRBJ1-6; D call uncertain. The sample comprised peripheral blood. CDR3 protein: CASSLSPGPNSPLHF. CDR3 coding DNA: TGTGCCAGCTCCCTTTCTCCGGGTCCCAATTCACCCCTCCACTTT.